The 2 T cell receptor beta chains in this list originate from one sample, sequenced in a study of T cell responses to AZD1222 COVID-19 vaccine. Sequencing used immunoSEQ multiplex PCR; TCRdb keeps in-frame clones, though not all of them. This sample yields around 130,000 clones, of which roughly nine tenths are seen a single time; 5.4% belongs to the top ten. Sequencing used peripheral blood, obtained on day 0 of AZD1222 vaccination. These receptors came from an adult in good health.

The CDR3 bases are TGTGCCAGCAGCTTGGGTTCAGGGGGCTCTGAAGCTTTCTTT. Protein product: CASSLGSGGSEAFF. This chain connects TRBV5-6 to TRBJ1-1, with 8 bases fitting TRBD1. Germline CDR1 SGHDT, CDR2 YYEEEE. Germline trimming cut 0 bases from V and 6 bases from J; bases unmatched to any gene: 4. The CDR3 sequence is 14 residues long.

The V and J genes are TRBV6-6 and TRBJ1-2, with TRBD1 identical over 10 bases. The germline V gene encodes CDR1 MNHNY and CDR2 SVGAGI (reference sequence). The CDR3 length is 13 residues. J gave up 8 bases and V 5 bases, and 5 bases lay outside the gene matches. CDR3 coding DNA: TGTGCCAGCAGTCAGGGACAGGGGATGGGCTACACCTTC. This translates into CASSQGQGMGYTF.